The next 23 T cell receptor beta chains were all read from a single sample in a study of blood T cell repertoires in COVID-19. Generated by immunoSEQ multiplex PCR, the TCRdb table keeps only in-frame clones and is missing some. The sample consists of approximately 210,000 clones, 70% to 90% of them appearing once. Source material: peripheral blood. All receptors come from a human donor in a cohort sampled during active COVID-19.

The gene calls are TRBV5-1 and TRBJ2-5; 15 bases align to TRBD2. The CDR3 spans 16 residues. Germline CDR1 SGHRS, CDR2 YFSETQ. V lost 4 bases, J lost 4 bases, and 5 bases stayed unmatched. The CDR3 DNA is TGCGCCAGCAGCCCGGGACTAGCGGGAGGTAGAGAGACCCAGTACTTC. Encoded protein: CASSPGLAGGRETQYF.

The chain uses TRBV2 and TRBJ2-1; TRBD2 matches at 12 bases. Germline lookup yields CDR1 SNHLY and CDR2 FYNNEI. The J segment lost 5 bases and the V segment lost 6 bases, leaving 29 bases of the junction unmatched. The length of the CDR3 is 23 residues. CDR3 region: CASSATQDRAPRGTSGRNNEQFF. The CDR3 DNA reads TGTGCCAGCAGCGCAACCCAGGACAGGGCGCCTCGGGGCACTAGCGGGAGGAACAATGAGCAGTTCTTC. The variable domain in full, completed from reference TRBV2 and TRBJ2-1, reads EPEVTQTPSHQVTQMGQEVILRCVPISNHLYFYWYRQILGQKVEFLVSFYNNEISEKSEIFDDQFSVERPDGSNFTLKIRSTKLEDSAMYFCASSATQDRAPRGTSGRNNEQFFGPGTRLTVL.

The rearrangement links TRBV7-6 to TRBJ2-7; the D gene is possibly TRBD1 (6 bases). Germline CDR1 reads SGHVS; CDR2 reads FNYEAQ. There are 16 residues in the CDR3. The V end was cut by 0 bases, the J end by 3 bases, with 15 bases between. CDR3 bases: TGTGCCAGCAGCTTAGCGCAACAGGGTCTAAGCTACGAGCAGTACTTC. This sequence encodes CASSLAQQGLSYEQYF.

The V call is TRBV4-1, the J call TRBJ2-7; 7 nucleotides line up with TRBD2. The CDR3 runs 14 residues. Trimming took 2 bases from V and 3 from J; bases not matched to a gene: 4. The germline gives CDR1 MGHRA, CDR2 YSYEKL. Here the CDR3 DNA reads TGCGCCAGCAGCCAAACAGCGGGGCTCTACGAGCAGTACTTC. Translating it yields CASSQTAGLYEQYF.

This clone showed up just a few times. The genes are TRBV18 and TRBJ1-5; D remains unclear. Germline V lookup: CDR1 KGHSH, CDR2 LQKENI. The CDR3 runs 14 residues. V gave up 2 bases and J gave up 1 base, with 6 bases separating them. CDR3: CASSPTESNQPQHF. The CDR3 DNA follows: TGTGCCAGCTCACCAACAGAAAGCAATCAGCCCCAGCATTTT. Supplemented by reference TRBV18 and TRBJ1-5, the full variable domain reads NAGVMQNPRHLVRRRGQEARLRCSPMKGHSHVYWYRQLPEEGLKFMVYLQKENIIDESGMPKERFSAEFPKEGPSILRIQQVVRGDSAAYFCASSPTESNQPQHFGDGTRLSIL.

The rearrangement uses TRBV30 and TRBJ1-2; D might be TRBD1 (6 bases). In germline, CDR1 is GTSNPN, CDR2 SVGIG (reference sequence). The CDR3 is 13 residues long. V dropped 2 bases and J dropped 4 bases, with 11 bases sitting between them. The CDR3 loop reads CAWSKGGVYGYTF. DNA for the CDR3: TGTGCCTGGAGTAAAGGGGGAGTCTATGGCTACACCTTC.

Written as DNA, the CDR3 is TGTGCCAGCAGCAAAGGAATTGGGACAGGGGGCGCCGGCACAGATACGCAGTATTTT. Protein product: CASSKGIGTGGAGTDTQYF. This rearrangement joins TRBV21-1 to TRBJ2-3; the listed D gene, TRBD1, was not tested against the DNA. TRBV21-1 is tagged as a pseudogene. This CDR3 comprises 19 residues.

CDR3 protein: CASTGEWAGELFF. CDR3 bases: TGTGCCAGCACCGGGGAGTGGGCCGGGGAGCTGTTTTTT. This chain joins TRBV6-5 and TRBJ2-2, with D perhaps matching TRBD2 (5 bases). Germline CDR1 MNHEY, CDR2 SVGAGI. V gave up 7 bases and J gave up 6 bases, with 12 bases separating them. The CDR3 length is 13 residues.

This rearrangement joins TRBV19 to TRBJ1-5, with 7 bases lining up with TRBD1. CDR1 and CDR2 from the germline V gene are LNHDA and SQIVND (reference sequence). J was trimmed by 6 bases and V by 5 bases; bases with no gene match: 13. This CDR3 has 16 amino acids. The CDR3 is CASSLRDSLGGQPQHF. DNA for the CDR3: TGTGCCAGTAGTCTCCGGGACAGCTTAGGTGGTCAGCCCCAGCATTTT.

The chain uses TRBV7-9 and TRBJ1-3, with TRBD1 identical over 7 bases. Trimming took 4 bases from V and 7 from J; bases not matched to a gene: 4. CDR3 length equals 13 residues. The germline CDR1 and CDR2 sequences are SEHNR and FQNEAQ (reference sequence). CDR3 in DNA: TGTGCCAGCAGCTCAGGACAGGCGAACACCATATATTTT. Its translation: CASSSGQANTIYF.

The rearrangement joins TRBV18 to TRBJ2-1, with 9 positions matching TRBD2. The CDR3 sequence is 15 residues long. Germline V gene sequence: CDR1 KGHSH, CDR2 LQKENI. V shed 6 bases and J 8 bases; nucleotides not matched to a gene: 11. CDR3 sequence reads: CASSLPGLASDEQFF. The CDR3 DNA sequence: TGTGCCAGCTCCCTCCCGGGACTAGCCTCGGATGAGCAGTTCTTC.

V usage is TRBV15 and J usage is TRBJ2-1; TRBD2 agrees at 8 bases. The CDR3 loop spans 14 amino acids. Trimming removed 2 bases from V and 6 bases from J; junction bases left unmatched: 3. Germline values: CDR1 LNHNV, CDR2 YYDKDF (reference sequence). CDR3: CATSRSGTSNEQFF. The DNA of the CDR3 is TGTGCCACCAGCAGATCAGGGACTAGCAATGAGCAGTTCTTC.

Here the CDR3 reads CASSFYSSRNNYGYTF. Here the CDR3 DNA reads TGTGCCAGCAGCTTCTACAGTTCCAGAAATAACTATGGCTACACCTTC. V usage is TRBV11-2 and J usage is TRBJ1-2; D gene uncertain. CDR3 length: 16 amino acids. Germline-derived CDR1 and CDR2 are SGHAT and FQNNGV. V dropped 3 bases and J dropped 1 base, with 15 bases sitting between them.

The chain links TRBV6-1 to TRBJ1-1, with D uncertain. The CDR3 has 14 amino acids. CDR1 MNHNS and CDR2 SASEGT come from the germline V gene. Trimming took 3 bases from V and 5 from J, leaving 13 bases between them. The CDR3 region is CASSDNLARTEAFF. CDR3 DNA: TGTGCCAGCAGTGATAACTTAGCGAGGACTGAAGCTTTCTTT.

The V gene is TRBV15, the J gene TRBJ1-6; 8 bases agree with TRBD1. The germline gives CDR1 LNHNV, CDR2 YYDKDF (reference sequence). This CDR3 comprises 15 residues. After removal of 4 bases from V and 7 bases from J, the junction contained 6 bases not matched to a gene. CDR3 in amino acids: CATSILDRENSPLHF. DNA of the CDR3: TGTGCCACCAGCATCCTGGACAGGGAGAATTCACCCCTCCACTTT.

This clone was seen just once. V usage is TRBV25-1 and J usage is TRBJ2-2, with 8 bases matching TRBD1. V lost 4 bases, J lost 0 bases, and 1 base stayed unmatched. The germline V gene has CDR1 MGHDK and CDR2 SYGVNS. This CDR3 has 15 amino acids. The DNA for the CDR3 is TGTGCCAGCAGTGGGACAGGGACGAACACCGGGGAGCTGTTTTTT. Residues: CASSGTGTNTGELFF.

The gene calls are TRBV20-1 and TRBJ2-1; perhaps TRBD2 as D (6 bases). V gave up 3 bases and J gave up 6 bases, with 15 bases separating them. The germline V gene encodes CDR1 DFQATT and CDR2 SNEGSKA (reference sequence). This CDR3 contains 14 residues. CDR3 sequence: CSASYGRGGNEQFF. CDR3 bases: TGCAGTGCTAGTTACGGGAGAGGTGGCAATGAGCAGTTCTTC.

The V gene is TRBV11-2, the J gene TRBJ2-7, with 8 bases fitting TRBD2. Germline V CDR1 and CDR2: SGHAT, FQNNGV. Trimming removed 5 bases from V and 4 bases from J; junction bases left unmatched: 7. The CDR3 is 14 residues long. CDR3 bases: TGTGCCAGCAGCGTGGGACTAGTTGGGTACGAGCAGTACTTC. It yields the protein CASSVGLVGYEQYF.

This sequence joins TRBV30 and TRBJ2-3; 8 bases fit TRBD2. With V trimmed by 0 bases and J by 2 bases, 4 bases remained unmatched. This CDR3 spans 15 amino acids. The germline V gene has CDR1 GTSNPN and CDR2 SVGIG (reference sequence). DNA for the CDR3: TGTGCCTGGAGTGTGACTAGCGCAACCACAGATACGCAGTATTTT. This encodes CAWSVTSATTDTQYF.

The chain couples TRBV5-5 to TRBJ1-1; D ambiguous. The CDR3 is made up of 13 amino acids. The V gene lost 0 bases and the J gene lost 1 base, with 4 bases spanning the gap. The germline V gene encodes CDR1 SGHKS and CDR2 YYEKEE (reference sequence). DNA of the CDR3: TGTGCCAGCAGCTTGGGTCGGAACACTGAAGCTTTCTTT. It is translated as CASSLGRNTEAFF. Variable domain in full (rest from reference TRBV5-5 and TRBJ1-1): DAGVTQSPTHLIKTRGQQVTLRCSPISGHKSVSWYQQVLGQGPQFIFQYYEKEERGRGNFPDRFSARQFPNYSSELNVNALLLGDSALYLCASSLGRNTEAFFGQGTRLTVV.

The chain has TRBV2 and TRBJ1-2, with 9 bases matching TRBD1. J lost 5 bases, V lost 8 bases, and 12 bases had no gene match. The germline V gene encodes CDR1 SNHLY and CDR2 FYNNEI. The CDR3 runs to 15 residues. The CDR3 region is CASLPGQGGGYGYTF. Here the CDR3 DNA reads TGTGCCAGCCTCCCGGGACAGGGTGGCGGGTATGGCTACACCTTC.

This rearrangement joins TRBV15 to TRBJ2-7; 7 positions match TRBD1. V dropped 2 bases and J dropped 3; count of bases not matched to a gene: 7. Germline-derived CDR1 and CDR2 are LNHNV and YYDKDF (reference sequence). This CDR3 contains 15 residues. This CDR3 is CATSRQRTGHYEQYF. The CDR3 coding sequence is TGTGCCACCAGCAGACAACGGACAGGCCACTACGAGCAGTACTTC.

V usage is TRBV4-3 and J usage is TRBJ1-6; tentative D call: TRBD1 (5 bases). In germline, CDR1 is LGHNA, CDR2 YSLEER. V was pared by 2 bases and J by 8 bases, with 13 bases between. This CDR3 has 15 amino acids. The CDR3 region is CASSQLSRVDSPLHF. CDR3 in DNA: TGCGCCAGCAGCCAATTGTCCAGGGTTGATTCACCCCTCCACTTT.